This T cell receptor (beta chain) originates from a study of cytomegalovirus exposure and HLA in healthy donors. Broader study findings: Around 18,000 TCR beta sequences were associated with HLA alleles at 0.05 false discovery rate in a later analysis.

This clone was seen just once. No antigen is known for it. One end of the junction fails to match germline, which may point to a read error. Other DNA variants within this sample encode the same CDR3. Both 60 Vbeta primers and 13 Jbeta primers went into the PCR. Method: immunoSEQ multiplex PCR; TCRdb's copy keeps in-frame clones and lacks some. The sample has over 90,000 clones, around 78% seen once. Germline-derived CDR1 and CDR2 are KGHSH and LQKENI. This CDR3 comprises 14 residues. Source material: PBMCs. The receptor was derived from a man in his forties in good health and CMV-seronegative. This chain uses TRBV18 with TRBJ2-5; possibly TRBD1 for D (5 bases). The CDR3 sequence is CASSLNQGQETQYF. Here the CDR3 DNA reads TGTGCCAGCTCGCTTAACCAGGGCCAAGAGACCCAATACTTC.